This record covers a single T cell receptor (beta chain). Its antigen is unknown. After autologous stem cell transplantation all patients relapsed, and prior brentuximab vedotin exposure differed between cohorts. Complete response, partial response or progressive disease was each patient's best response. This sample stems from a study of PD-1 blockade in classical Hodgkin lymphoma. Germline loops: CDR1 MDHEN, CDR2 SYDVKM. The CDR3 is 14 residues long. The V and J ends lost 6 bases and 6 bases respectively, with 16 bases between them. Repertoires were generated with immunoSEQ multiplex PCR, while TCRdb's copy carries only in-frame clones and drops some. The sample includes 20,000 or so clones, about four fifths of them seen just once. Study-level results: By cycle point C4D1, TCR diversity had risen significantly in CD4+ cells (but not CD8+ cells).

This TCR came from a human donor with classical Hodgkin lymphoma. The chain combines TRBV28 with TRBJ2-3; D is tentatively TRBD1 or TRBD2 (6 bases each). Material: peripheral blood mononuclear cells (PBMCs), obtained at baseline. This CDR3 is CASSPPRGADTQYF. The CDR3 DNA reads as TGTGCCAGCAGCCCCCCGAGGGGGGCTGATACGCAGTATTTT.